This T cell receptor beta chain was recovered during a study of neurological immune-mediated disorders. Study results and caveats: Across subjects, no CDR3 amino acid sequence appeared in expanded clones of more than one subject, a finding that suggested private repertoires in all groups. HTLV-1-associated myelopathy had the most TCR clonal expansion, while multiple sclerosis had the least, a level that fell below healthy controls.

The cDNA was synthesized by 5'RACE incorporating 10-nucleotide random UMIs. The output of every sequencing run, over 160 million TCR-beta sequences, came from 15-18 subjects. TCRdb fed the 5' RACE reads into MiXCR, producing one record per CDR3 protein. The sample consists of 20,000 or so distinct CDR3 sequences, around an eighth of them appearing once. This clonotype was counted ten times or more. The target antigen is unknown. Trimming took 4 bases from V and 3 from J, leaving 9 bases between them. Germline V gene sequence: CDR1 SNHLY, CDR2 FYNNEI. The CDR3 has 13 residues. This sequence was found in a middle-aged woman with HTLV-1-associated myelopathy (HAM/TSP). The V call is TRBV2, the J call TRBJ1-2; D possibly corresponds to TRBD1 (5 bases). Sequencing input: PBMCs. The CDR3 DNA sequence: TGTGCCAGCAGTGTCAGGGTTGACTATGGCTACACCTTC. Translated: CASSVRVDYGYTF.